This TCR beta chain was recovered during a study of T cell repertoires in cytomegalovirus infection. Germline V lookup: CDR1 LNHNV, CDR2 YYDKDF (reference sequence). Germline trimming cut 7 bases from V and 1 base from J; bases unmatched to any gene: 7. There are 15 residues in the CDR3. Each CDR3 protein gets one entry after TCRdb re-called the reads with MiXCR. The sample has roughly 300,000 distinct CDR3 sequences, 9.5% seen once. The TCR was taken from a human donor in good health (CMV status not recorded). Some clones in this sample may be carry-over from other donors' samples. The rearrangement links TRBV15 to TRBJ2-1; 7 bases match TRBD2. Material: PBMCs. CDR3: CATTSSGDSYNEQFF. The CDR3, as DNA: TGTGCCACCACGTCCAGCGGGGATTCCTACAATGAGCAGTTCTTC.